What follows are 18 T cell receptor beta chains derived from one specimen sequenced in a study of blood T cell repertoires in COVID-19. Sequencing used immunoSEQ multiplex PCR; TCRdb keeps in-frame clones, though not all of them. The repertoire holds 90,000 to 100,000 clones, with more than 65% as singletons. The sequenced sample was peripheral blood. The receptors were sampled from a woman of 80 years or more with acute or convalescent COVID-19.

The chain couples TRBV7-6 to TRBJ1-4, with 10 bases that match TRBD1. V shed 3 bases, J shed 5 bases, and the junction held 3 bases outside the gene matches. This CDR3 contains 15 residues. CDR1 and CDR2 from the germline V gene are SGHVS and FNYEAQ. The CDR3 sequence is CASSFMDRGNEKLFF. The CDR3 DNA reads TGTGCCAGCAGCTTTATGGACAGGGGGAATGAAAAACTGTTTTTT.

The chain joins TRBV7-8 to TRBJ2-2; 8 bases map to TRBD1. The V gene's germline CDR1 is SGHVS and CDR2 FQNEAQ. The CDR3 sequence is 17 residues long. V lost 4 bases, J lost 1 base, and 8 bases stayed unmatched. For the CDR3, the DNA is TGTGCCAGCAGCTCTAGGGGGACAGGTTTGAACACCGGGGAGCTGTTTTTT. Protein product: CASSSRGTGLNTGELFF.

V is TRBV9 and J is TRBJ1-6, with D possibly TRBD1 on 6 matching bases. V lost 4 bases and J lost 6, with 14 bases in between. The CDR3 is 15 residues long. Germline V CDR1 and CDR2: SGDLS, YYNGEE. CDR3 residues: CASSTRTEPNSPLHF. The CDR3 DNA follows: TGTGCCAGCAGCACACGGACAGAACCTAATTCACCCCTCCACTTT.

The chain joins TRBV7-9 to TRBJ1-1, with D hard to call. Germline V gene data show CDR1 as SEHNR and CDR2 as FQNEAQ (reference sequence). The CDR3 length is 14 residues. Trimming cost V 1 base and J 5 bases, with 11 bases left between them. CDR3 in amino acids: CASSLGPDGTEAFF. CDR3 coding DNA: TGTGCCAGCAGCTTAGGGCCCGATGGTACTGAAGCTTTCTTT.

V usage is TRBV5-8 and J usage is TRBJ2-5, with TRBD2 matching 11 bases. Trimming at V came to 4 bases and at J to 5 bases, leaving 4 bases not matched to a gene. Germline CDR1 is SGHTS and CDR2 is YDEGEE. The CDR3 spans 14 residues. The CDR3, as DNA: TGTGCCAGCAGCCCGGGACTAGCGGCGGAGACCCAGTACTTC. Its translation is CASSPGLAAETQYF.

This chain uses TRBV6-2 or TRBV6-3 with TRBJ2-3; D might be TRBD2 (5 bases). V was clipped by 5 bases and J by 14 bases, with 20 bases between them. The CDR3 covers 13 residues. Germline-derived CDR1 and CDR2 are MNHEY and SVGEGT. The CDR3 reads CASSRASAAGLYF. The CDR3 DNA reads TGTGCCAGCAGTCGCGCTTCAGCGGCGGGCTTGTATTTT.

V gene TRBV6-5 combines with J gene TRBJ2-5; 7 bases are a match to TRBD2. V dropped 7 bases and J dropped 2; count of bases not matched to a gene: 7. The CDR3 totals 14 residues. Germline CDR1 is MNHEY and CDR2 is SVGAGI. In DNA, the CDR3 is TGTGCCAGCAACTTCCCGGGACTACAAGAGACCCAGTACTTC. As protein: CASNFPGLQETQYF.

This chain connects TRBV5-6 to TRBJ2-1, with D perhaps matching TRBD2 (6 bases). The V end was cut by 4 bases, the J end by 3 bases, with 14 bases between. CDR1 is SGHDT, CDR2 YYEEEE, per germline. The CDR3 loop spans 15 amino acids. The CDR3 is CASSDTGTHYNEQFF. CDR3 DNA sequence: TGTGCCAGCAGCGATACCGGGACTCACTACAATGAGCAGTTCTTC. Filled out from reference TRBV5-6 and TRBJ2-1, the complete variable domain reads DAGVTQSPTHLIKTRGQQVTLRCSPKSGHDTVSWYQQALGQGPQFIFQYYEEEERQRGNFPDRFSGHQFPNYSSELNVNALLLGDSALYLCASSDTGTHYNEQFFGPGTRLTVL.

The rearrangement uses TRBV2 and TRBJ2-7, with TRBD2 identical over 8 bases. The CDR3 extends over 14 amino acids. The V segment lost 4 bases and the J segment 2 bases; nucleotides outside the gene matches: 4. Germline V gene sequence: CDR1 SNHLY, CDR2 FYNNEI. CDR3 sequence (DNA): TGTGCCAGCAGTGGGGGACTAGGGGCCTACGAGCAGTACGTC. It is translated as CASSGGLGAYEQYV.

The chain employs TRBV6-2 or TRBV6-3 and TRBJ2-7; possibly TRBD1 for D (5 bases). V was trimmed by 2 bases and J by 2 bases, leaving 10 bases between them. The CDR3 has 14 amino acids. Germline V lookup: CDR1 MNHEY, CDR2 SVGEGT. Written as DNA, the CDR3 is TGTGCCAGCAGTTACAAGGGGCCTACCTACGAGCAGTACTTC. It translates to CASSYKGPTYEQYF.

The chain recombines TRBV23-1 with TRBJ2-7, with TRBD1 identical over 8 bases. TRBV23-1 is assigned to the ORF class and has an uncertain function. Trimming cost V 2 bases and J 5 bases; bases outside gene matches: 8. The CDR3 sequence is 15 residues long. CDR3 DNA sequence: TGCGCCAGCAGTCAAACCGGGACAGGAGGCCACGAGCAGTACTTC. Translated, it gives CASSQTGTGGHEQYF.

The rearrangement uses TRBV5-1 and TRBJ1-4; tentative D call: TRBD1 (5 bases). This CDR3 contains 15 residues. V dropped 4 bases and J dropped 0 bases, with 10 bases sitting between them. Germline V gene lookup returns CDR1 SGHRS and CDR2 YFSETQ. The CDR3 nucleotides are TGCGCCAGCAGCCCGTCACAGGCAACTAATGAAAAACTGTTTTTT. The encoded protein is CASSPSQATNEKLFF.

The chain uses TRBV5-1 and TRBJ1-6; a possible D gene is TRBD1 (5 bases). V was cut by 0 bases and J by 10 bases, with 11 bases left in between. Germline-derived CDR1 and CDR2 are SGHRS and YFSETQ. The CDR3 is 14 residues long. The CDR3 loop reads CASSLAGLGSPLHF. For the CDR3, the DNA is TGCGCCAGCAGCTTGGCAGGGCTAGGATCACCCCTCCACTTT.

This sequence joins TRBV11-2 and TRBJ1-6, with a weak D call TRBD1 (5 bases). The germline V gene encodes CDR1 SGHAT and CDR2 FQNNGV. The CDR3 sequence is 14 residues long. The V gene lost 2 bases and the J gene lost 7 bases, with 9 bases spanning the gap. CDR3 residues: CASSLQGYNSPLHF. In DNA form, the CDR3 reads TGTGCCAGCAGCTTACAGGGATACAATTCACCCCTCCACTTT. Supplemented by reference TRBV11-2 and TRBJ1-6, the full variable domain reads EAGVAQSPRYKIIEKRQSVAFWCNPISGHATLYWYQQILGQGPKLLIQFQNNGVVDDSQLPKDRFSAERLKGVDSTLKIQPAKLEDSAVYLCASSLQGYNSPLHFGNGTRLTVT.

This clone was recorded only once. J is TRBJ2-2 and V is TRBV7-9; D not certain. The CDR3 totals 15 residues. V shed 2 bases and J shed 0 bases, with 7 bases lying between them. Per germline, CDR1 SEHNR and CDR2 FQNEAQ (reference sequence). The CDR3 sequence: CASSLTKPNTGELFF. CDR3 bases: TGTGCCAGCAGCTTAACGAAGCCGAACACCGGGGAGCTGTTTTTT.

The chain employs TRBV6-5 and TRBJ1-1; 7 positions match TRBD1. The CDR3 is 15 amino acids. In germline, CDR1 is MNHEY, CDR2 SVGAGI. Trimming removed 4 bases from V and 0 bases from J; junction bases left unmatched: 5. The CDR3 DNA is TGTGCCAGCAGTTCGCGGGACAGAGTGAACACTGAAGCTTTCTTT. It yields the protein CASSSRDRVNTEAFF.

The V call is TRBV7-9, the J call TRBJ2-5; 9 positions agree with TRBD1. The germline V gene has CDR1 SEHNR and CDR2 FQNEAQ (reference sequence). V gave up 5 bases and J gave up 7 bases; unmatched junction bases: 5. The CDR3 spans 13 residues. CDR3 sequence: CASSPGQGPTQYF. The CDR3, as DNA: TGTGCCAGCAGCCCCGGACAGGGGCCGACCCAGTACTTC.

The V and J genes are TRBV7-2 and TRBJ1-2, with D possibly TRBD1 on 6 matching bases. Per germline, CDR1 SGHTA and CDR2 FQGNSA. The CDR3 has 15 residues. CDR3 nucleotide sequence: TGTGCGACCAACCCAGGGGACCCTGGGGTCTATGGCTACACCTTC. Translated, it gives CATNPGDPGVYGYTF.